This entry describes one T cell receptor beta chain. Its antigen is unidentified. This record comes from a study of CD8+ T cells in alopecia areata. Study results and caveats: Normal-skin resident alphabeta T cells also appear among scalp sample sequences. The study found higher clonality in lesional than normal scalp, especially in alopecia totalis/universalis. In scalp and blood, many expanded lesional clones persisted during tofacitinib.

cDNA prepared by RNA extraction and subsequent reverse transcription served as the template for sequencing. Sequencing used immunoSEQ multiplex PCR; TCRdb keeps in-frame clones, though not all of them. Of 150,000 to 200,000 clones in the sample, roughly three fifths were seen once. Documented treatment: oral pan-JAK inhibitor, 5-10 mg twice daily. Peripheral blood samples and lesional scalp punch biopsies were obtained from alopecia areata patients. Sequences were derived from CD8+ T cells sorted from blood, sampled at week 24, from a patient treated with tofacitinib. The receptor comes from a human donor with alopecia areata.

CDR3: CASSEYETQYF. For the CDR3, the DNA is TGTGCCAGCAGTGAATACGAGACCCAGTACTTC. V usage is TRBV25-1 and J usage is TRBJ2-5; the D is unclear. The CDR3 spans 11 residues. CDR1 is MGHDK, CDR2 SYGVNS, per germline. V gave up 0 bases and J gave up 5 bases, with 1 base separating them.